These T cell receptor beta chains were read from a single sample in a study of cytomegalovirus exposure and HLA in healthy donors. Generated by immunoSEQ multiplex PCR, the TCRdb table keeps only in-frame clones and is missing some. Of around 76,000 clones detected, 78% appear once; the ten largest clones hold roughly 8.9%. Sequenced input: PBMCs. The receptors come from a woman in her 40s in good health and CMV-seropositive. Both conserved end residues are part of each CDR3. The D gene is left open where the match is weak. Clone size appears in some rows only: once, few, many, or a class for an expanded clone.

clone_size	j_call	v_call	d_call	cdr3_aa	cdr3_nt
NA	TRBJ1-2	TRBV5-1	NA	CASSLQEEGYTF	TGCGCCAGCAGCTTACAGGAAGAAGGCTACACCTTC
NA	TRBJ1-2	TRBV7-9	TRBD1	CASSEGTGSFGYTF	TGTGCCAGCAGCGAGGGGACAGGGTCCTTTGGCTACACCTTC
NA	TRBJ2-3	TRBV2	NA	CASSEALGSDTQYF	TGTGCCAGCAGTGAAGCGCTAGGCTCAGATACGCAGTATTTT
NA	TRBJ2-1	TRBV7-9	TRBD2	CASSPPLAGENNEQFF	TGTGCCAGCAGCCCCCCCCTAGCGGGGGAGAACAATGAGCAGTTCTTC
NA	TRBJ1-1	TRBV11-1	TRBD1	CASSIDRVNTEAFF	TGTGCCAGCAGCATTGACAGGGTGAACACTGAAGCTTTCTTT
NA	TRBJ1-2	TRBV18	TRBD1	CASSLNSGTDYGYTF	TGTGCCAGCTCATTAAATAGTGGGACAGACTATGGCTACACCTTC
NA	TRBJ1-5	TRBV19	NA	CASRGGNQPQHF	TGTGCCAGTCGGGGAGGGAATCAGCCCCAGCATTTT
NA	TRBJ1-1	TRBV4-2	TRBD1	CASSQAIGGQRVDTEAFF	TGTGCCAGCAGCCAAGCTATCGGGGGACAGAGAGTGGACACTGAAGCTTTCTTT
NA	TRBJ2-7	TRBV2	TRBD1	CASRDGTGGPYEQYF	TGTGCCAGCAGGGATGGGACAGGGGGCCCGTACGAGCAGTACTTC
NA	TRBJ1-1	TRBV29-1	TRBD1	CSVGQGLHTEAFF	TGCAGCGTCGGACAGGGCTTACACACTGAAGCTTTCTTT
NA	TRBJ1-5	TRBV5-1	TRBD1	CASSFDREGPQHF	TGCGCCAGCAGCTTCGACAGGGAAGGGCCCCAGCATTTT
NA	TRBJ1-4	TRBV2	TRBD1	CASRATGREEKLFF	TGTGCCAGCAGAGCGACAGGGCGTGAGGAAAAACTGTTTTTT
NA	TRBJ2-1	TRBV7-7	TRBD1	CASSKDRVNEQFF	TGTGCCAGCAGCAAGGACAGGGTCAATGAGCAGTTCTTC
NA	TRBJ2-7	TRBV12-5	TRBD1	CASGLGTGPSYEQYF	TGTGCTAGTGGTTTAGGGACAGGACCCTCCTACGAGCAGTACTTC
NA	TRBJ1-1	TRBV30	NA	CAWRLPGGQAFF	TGTGCCTGGAGACTACCGGGAGGCCAAGCTTTCTTT
NA	TRBJ2-7	TRBV6-5	NA	CASSYSIAGAREQYF	TGTGCCAGCAGTTACTCGATCGCGGGGGCTCGGGAGCAGTACTTC
NA	TRBJ2-2	TRBV7-2	TRBD1	CASSLGDRGRGGELFF	TGTGCCAGCAGCTTAGGGGACAGGGGGCGGGGCGGGGAGCTGTTTTTT
NA	TRBJ1-5	TRBV5-1	TRBD1	CASRRDSYSNQPQHF	TGCGCCAGCAGGCGGGACAGTTATAGCAATCAGCCCCAGCATTTT
NA	TRBJ2-5	TRBV9	NA	CASSGPSGQETQYF	TGTGCCAGCAGCGGACCCTCGGGTCAAGAGACCCAGTACTTC
once	TRBJ2-7	TRBV19	TRBD1	CAPGQFRYEQYF	TGTGCCCCGGGACAGTTTAGGTACGAGCAGTACTTC
few	TRBJ1-3	TRBV7-2	TRBD1	CASSSTQGARGNTIYF	TGTGCCAGCAGCTCGACTCAGGGGGCGCGTGGAAACACCATATATTTT
NA	TRBJ2-1	TRBV7-9	TRBD2	CASSSSSGGALNEQFF	TGTGCCAGCAGCTCCTCTAGCGGGGGGGCCCTGAATGAGCAGTTCTTC
NA	TRBJ2-1	TRBV21-1	NA	CASGVAGAANEQFF	TGTGCCAGTGGGGTGGCGGGGGCGGCGAATGAGCAGTTCTTC
NA	TRBJ1-5	TRBV5-8	NA	CASSSREPGLTQHF	TGTGCCAGCAGCTCCCGGGAGCCCGGTTTGACCCAGCATTTT
NA	TRBJ2-2	TRBV30	NA	CAWSYYLLESGELFF	TGTGCCTGGAGTTATTACCTTTTAGAGAGCGGGGAGCTGTTTTTT
once	TRBJ2-2	TRBV18	TRBD2	CASSPFGGAGRNTGELFF	TGTGCCAGCTCACCTTTCGGGGGGGCTGGTCGGAACACCGGGGAGCTGTTTTTT
NA	TRBJ2-5	TRBV29-1	NA	CSVETESGETQYF	TGCAGCGTTGAGACAGAATCGGGAGAGACCCAGTACTTC
NA	TRBJ1-2	TRBV2	TRBD1	CASSGTGGYGYTF	TGTGCCAGCAGCGGGACAGGGGGCTATGGCTACACCTTC
NA	TRBJ1-2	TRBV10-3	NA	CAISESRAAAGYTF	TGTGCCATCAGTGAGTCGAGGGCGGCCGCAGGCTACACCTTC
NA	TRBJ1-5	TRBV28	TRBD1	CASSLPSQGVFDQPQHF	TGTGCCAGCAGTCTACCCTCCCAGGGGGTTTTTGATCAGCCCCAGCATTTT
NA	TRBJ1-5	TRBV28	NA	CASSLSGYRRSDQPQHF	TGTGCCAGCAGTTTATCAGGTTACAGGAGAAGTGATCAGCCCCAGCATTTT
NA	TRBJ2-7	TRBV29-1	NA	CSVETRGSYEQYF	TGCAGCGTAGAAACCAGGGGCTCCTACGAGCAGTACTTC
NA	TRBJ2-7	TRBV28	TRBD2	CASSPRGDEQYF	TGTGCCAGCAGCCCTCGGGGGGACGAGCAGTACTTC
NA	TRBJ2-7	TRBV29-1	TRBD1	CSVDGTGSYEQYF	TGCAGCGTTGACGGGACAGGGTCCTACGAGCAGTACTTC
NA	TRBJ2-5	TRBV5-1	TRBD2	CASSRSAGGVETQYF	TGCGCCAGCAGCAGATCAGCGGGGGGGGTGGAGACCCAGTACTTC
NA	TRBJ2-5	TRBV7-2	NA	CASSLAITGQETQYF	TGTGCCAGCAGCTTAGCTATAACAGGCCAAGAGACCCAGTACTTC
NA	TRBJ1-2	TRBV7-2	NA	CASSPDRTGYGYTF	TGTGCCAGCAGCCCCGACAGGACTGGGTATGGCTACACCTTC
NA	TRBJ2-1	TRBV28	NA	CASIRQASYNEQFF	TGTGCCAGCATAAGGCAGGCCTCCTACAATGAGCAGTTCTTC
NA	TRBJ2-3	TRBV5-8	NA	CASSRGTPSTDTQYF	TGTGCCAGCAGCCGAGGGACTCCTAGCACAGATACGCAGTATTTT
once	TRBJ1-1	TRBV5-8	NA	CASSLAAGAEAFF	TGTGCCAGCAGCTTAGCGGCGGGGGCTGAAGCTTTCTTT
NA	TRBJ1-6	TRBV19	TRBD1	CASRDRGKSPLHF	TGTGCCAGCCGGGACAGGGGGAAATCACCCCTCCACTTT